The present T cell receptor (beta chain) was sequenced within a study of glioma-infiltrating T cells. Study-wide points: Above-expected tissue-blood divergence occurred in all gliomas, most in low-grade ones. Only very few CDR3 sequences appeared in both tissue and blood.

CDR1 is LNHNV and CDR2 is YYDKDF in the germline V gene (reference sequence). The length of the CDR3 is 20 residues. Trimming at V came to 1 base and at J to 4 bases, leaving 15 bases not matched to a gene. Amplification of TCR alpha and beta CDR3 regions from RNA used iRepertoire nested multiplex PCR. TCRdb itself ran the multiplex PCR reads through MiXCR, one entry per CDR3 protein. The sample includes 100,000 to 150,000 distinct CDR3 sequences, about 23% of them seen just once. This clonotype was counted many times. No antigen is known for it. This sequence joins TRBV15 and TRBJ2-3; 12 bases fit TRBD2. This TCR came from a human donor with low-grade glioma or glioblastoma, undergoing nonglioma brain surgery, or in good health (not recorded which). Sequencing input: glioma tissue, nonneoplastic brain tissue, or PBMCs (not recorded which). The CDR3 loop is CATSRAAGLLAGGWADTQYF. CDR3 bases: TGTGCCACCAGCAGAGCGGCAGGGCTACTAGCGGGAGGATGGGCAGATACGCAGTATTTT.